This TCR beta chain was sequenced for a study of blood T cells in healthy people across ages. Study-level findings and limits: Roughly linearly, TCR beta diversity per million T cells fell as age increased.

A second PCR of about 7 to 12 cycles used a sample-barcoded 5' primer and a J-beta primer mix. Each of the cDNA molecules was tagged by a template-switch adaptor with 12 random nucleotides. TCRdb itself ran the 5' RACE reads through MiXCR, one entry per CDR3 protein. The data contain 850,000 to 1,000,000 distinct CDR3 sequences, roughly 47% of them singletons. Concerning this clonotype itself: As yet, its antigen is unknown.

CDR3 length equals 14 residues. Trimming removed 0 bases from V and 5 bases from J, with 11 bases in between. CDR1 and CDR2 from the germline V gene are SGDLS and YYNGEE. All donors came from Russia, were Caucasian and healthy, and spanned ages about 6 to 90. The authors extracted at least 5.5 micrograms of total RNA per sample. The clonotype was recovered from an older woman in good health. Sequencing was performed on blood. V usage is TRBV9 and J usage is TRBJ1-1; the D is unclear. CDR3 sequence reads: CASSVGGEDTEAFF. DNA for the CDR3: TGTGCCAGCAGCGTAGGAGGTGAGGATACTGAAGCTTTCTTT.